This T cell receptor beta chain was observed in a study of identical twins (dated by TCRdb to about 2016). For the wider study: TCR alpha and beta repertoires from monozygotic twins, unrelated adults of various ages and cord blood were deep-sequenced to test whether fetal clonotypes persist. Replicate twin experiments were performed at different times using different library preparation protocols to rule out contamination.

Study-wide findings and limitations: Invariant T cells such as MAIT and iNKT could partly confound zero-insertion analyses, though diverse VJ usage argued against this for most clonotypes. Fewer insertions were carried by abundant cord blood beta clonotypes, a similar but weaker trend appeared in young adult naive repertoires, and no such trend appeared in memory repertoires. Because the same donors could not be followed over many years, the conclusions depended on cross-sectional statistical analysis. Out-of-frame TCR alpha sequences shared between twins showed an excess of low generation-probability sequences compared with coincidental sharing between unrelated individuals. Excess twin sharing in beta out-of-frame sequences was weaker because fewer shared sequences lowered the signal-to-noise ratio. Recombination models systematically underestimated out-of-frame TCR alpha sharing in monozygotic twins but agreed with sharing between unrelated individuals.

Library prep was done by 5' RACE. TCRdb names Illumina HiSeq 2000 as the instrument used. Template switching added a universal primer binding site, and the final cDNA carried a unique molecular identifier that allowed TCR cDNA molecules to be counted accurately. Specific primers in the conserved constant-segment region were used to synthesize first-strand cDNA for TCR alpha and beta chains. To control for contamination, every cDNA library was double barcoded, receiving both a SMART-Mk sample barcode and Illumina barcodes. TruSeq adapter sequences and Illumina sample barcodes were added in two successive PCR steps. The TCR alpha and beta cDNA libraries were sequenced on the Illumina HiSeq platform using custom primers. The published analysis was carried out like this. Raw reads were processed with MiGEC to extract unique molecular identifiers, and MiXCR was used to determine CDR3 positions. Recombination models were inferred per individual with the repgenHMM and IGoR tools using an EM algorithm. The tcR package in R was used for shared clonotype analysis, with sharing normalized by the product of cloneset sizes. Out-of-frame nonproductive sequences were analyzed to study raw recombination free of thymic and clonal selection effects. TCRdb reprocessing: public reads trimmed at Q25 with fastp, clones called with MiXCR, in-frame beta chains kept. Identical CDR3 proteins give one entry, which carries the most common genes and DNA. TCRdb, not the original authors, processed these V and J calls. The sample records some 900,000 distinct CDR3 sequences, roughly 12% of which are singletons. Of the sample, around 1.5% falls within the top ten clones.

CDR1 and CDR2 are drawn from the germline V gene (reference sequence): WNHNN, SYGVQD. Cut back by 4 bases and 1 base, the V and J ends lie 10 bases apart. Counted from cysteine to phenylalanine, this CDR3 has 15 amino acids. Only the CDR3 part of the read is kept: 45 bases, read in frame from the first base. Every donor in the study was a healthy Caucasian. Three pairs of female monozygotic twins, all aged about 18 to 29 years, made up the twin cohort. Peripheral blood mononuclear cells were the source from which RNA for the TCR libraries was isolated. This clonotype was observed a handful of times. There is no known antigen for this receptor. Per-base quality was not reported, and no clone a single base away is much larger than it. The same data also contributed to another study, on yellow fever vaccine responses in identical twins. The second paper further reports: The authors reported that the T cell response to vaccination in identical twins appeared partly convergent and partly personalized. Focusing on identical twins, the study followed the T cell clones that responded to the vaccine, and did so with precision.

This TCR came from a woman younger than 35 in good health. The chain uses TRBV10-1 and TRBJ2-2; the D gene is unclear. The sample comprised PBMCs. For the CDR3, the sequence is CASSGQIGNTGELFF. Here is the DNA: TGCGCCAGCAGTGGGCAGATCGGGAACACCGGGGAGCTGTTTTTT.